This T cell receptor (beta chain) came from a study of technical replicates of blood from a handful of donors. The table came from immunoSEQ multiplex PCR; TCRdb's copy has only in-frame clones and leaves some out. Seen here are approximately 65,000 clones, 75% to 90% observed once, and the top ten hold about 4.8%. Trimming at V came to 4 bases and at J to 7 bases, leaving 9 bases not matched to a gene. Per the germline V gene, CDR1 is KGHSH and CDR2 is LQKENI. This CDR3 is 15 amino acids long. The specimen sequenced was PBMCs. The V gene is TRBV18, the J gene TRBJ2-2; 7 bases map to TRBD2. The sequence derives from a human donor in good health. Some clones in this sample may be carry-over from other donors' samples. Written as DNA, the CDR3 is TGTGCCAGCTCACTTATGGCGGGAGAGGTCGGGGAGCTGTTTTTT. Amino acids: CASSLMAGEVGELFF.